This is a list of T cell receptor beta chains from one sample in a study of T cells after yellow fever vaccination. In TCRdb, the 5' RACE reads were re-called with MiXCR into one record per CDR3 protein. Among around 350,000 distinct CDR3 sequences listed, roughly 11% were seen once. The starting material was PBMCs, obtained on the day of the first yellow fever vaccination. The receptors stem from a man between 18 and 29 years old who received the YFV17D yellow fever vaccine. Both conserved end residues are part of each CDR3. Each record gives: D gene, J gene, V gene, clone size, CDR3 DNA, CDR3 protein. D genes are given only for firm matches. Not every row has a clone size; where given, it reads once, few, many or a size class.

D gene: -; J gene: TRBJ1-1; V gene: TRBV6-5; clone size: few; CDR3 DNA: TGTGCCAGCAGTTATGACACCCTGGGGAACACTGAAGCTTTCTTT; CDR3 protein: CASSYDTLGNTEAFF
D gene: -; J gene: TRBJ2-1; V gene: TRBV7-2; clone size: few; CDR3 DNA: TGTGCCAGCGAGACACCGGGGGTTTACAATGAGCAGTTCTTC; CDR3 protein: CASETPGVYNEQFF
D gene: -; J gene: TRBJ1-2; V gene: TRBV5-1; clone size: few; CDR3 DNA: TGCGCCAGCAGCTTGGATGGGGGAGGCGGCTCGAGCTACACCTTC; CDR3 protein: CASSLDGGGGSSYTF
D gene: TRBD1; J gene: TRBJ2-5; V gene: TRBV29-1; clone size: -; CDR3 DNA: TGCAGCGTTGAACCAGGGGGCCGAGAGACCCAGTACTTC; CDR3 protein: CSVEPGGRETQYF
D gene: TRBD1; J gene: TRBJ1-1; V gene: TRBV6-5; clone size: -; CDR3 DNA: TGTGCCAGCAGTTACTTACCCAGGGGGCTAGAAGCTTTCTTT; CDR3 protein: CASSYLPRGLEAFF
D gene: -; J gene: TRBJ1-2; V gene: TRBV18; clone size: few; CDR3 DNA: TGTGCCAGCTCACAGACCACGGGCCAGGGAACGGGTGGCTACACCTTC; CDR3 protein: CASSQTTGQGTGGYTF
D gene: -; J gene: TRBJ1-1; V gene: TRBV20-1; clone size: few; CDR3 DNA: TGCAGTGCTAGCATAACAGGGCGGAACACTGAAGCTTTCTTT; CDR3 protein: CSASITGRNTEAFF
D gene: -; J gene: TRBJ2-5; V gene: TRBV21-1; clone size: -; CDR3 DNA: TGTGCCAGCAGCAAAGGGATGAGGGGGAAAGAGACCCAGTACTTC; CDR3 protein: CASSKGMRGKETQYF
D gene: -; J gene: TRBJ2-2; V gene: TRBV20-1; clone size: few; CDR3 DNA: TGCAGTGCCCCAGCCCTAGGGGACACCGGGGAGCTGTTTTTT; CDR3 protein: CSAPALGDTGELFF
D gene: TRBD2; J gene: TRBJ2-5; V gene: TRBV13; clone size: few; CDR3 DNA: TGTGCCAGCAGCCGAGAAGGGACTAGAGAGACCCAGTACTTC; CDR3 protein: CASSREGTRETQYF
D gene: -; J gene: TRBJ1-5; V gene: TRBV12-5; clone size: many; CDR3 DNA: TGTGCTAGTGGGTTGCCCTCCAGAAGCAATCAGCCCCAGCATTTT; CDR3 protein: CASGLPSRSNQPQHF
D gene: TRBD1; J gene: TRBJ1-1; V gene: TRBV29-1; clone size: -; CDR3 DNA: TGCAGCGCGGACAGGGAGGGACCTGAAGCTTTCTTT; CDR3 protein: CSADREGPEAFF
D gene: TRBD1; J gene: TRBJ1-2; V gene: TRBV20-1; clone size: -; CDR3 DNA: TGCAGTGCTGGTCCTAAAACAGGGGTGGGCGGCTACACCTTC; CDR3 protein: CSAGPKTGVGGYTF
D gene: TRBD1; J gene: TRBJ1-2; V gene: TRBV7-9; clone size: few; CDR3 DNA: TGTGCCAGCAGCGGCGGGACAGGGGTTACTAACTATGGCTACACCTTC; CDR3 protein: CASSGGTGVTNYGYTF
D gene: -; J gene: TRBJ2-6; V gene: TRBV12-3/TRBV12-4; clone size: -; CDR3 DNA: TGTGCCAGCAGACTACTCTACTCTGGGGCCAACGTCCTGACTTTC; CDR3 protein: CASRLLYSGANVLTF
D gene: -; J gene: TRBJ1-4; V gene: TRBV7-2; clone size: -; CDR3 DNA: TGTGCCAGCAGCTTAGGATCCCCCTACGAAAAACTGTTTTTT; CDR3 protein: CASSLGSPYEKLFF
D gene: -; J gene: TRBJ2-5; V gene: TRBV6-2/TRBV6-3; clone size: -; CDR3 DNA: TGTGCCAGCAGTTACCTCGGGACGGGGAAAGAGACCCAGTACTTC; CDR3 protein: CASSYLGTGKETQYF
D gene: -; J gene: TRBJ2-3; V gene: TRBV7-3; clone size: once; CDR3 DNA: TGTGCCAGCAGCCGAGACCGGGTGAATACGCAGTATTTT; CDR3 protein: CASSRDRVNTQYF
D gene: -; J gene: TRBJ1-1; V gene: TRBV28; clone size: few; CDR3 DNA: TGTGCCAGCAGCATCCGACGGAGGAACACTGAAGCTTTCTTT; CDR3 protein: CASSIRRRNTEAFF
D gene: -; J gene: TRBJ2-3; V gene: TRBV7-3; clone size: few; CDR3 DNA: TGTGCCAGCAGTGCCGGGACCATCACAGATACGCAGTATTTT; CDR3 protein: CASSAGTITDTQYF
D gene: -; J gene: TRBJ2-2; V gene: TRBV7-9; clone size: -; CDR3 DNA: TGTGCCAGCAGCTTGGGATTCGCGAACACCGGGGAGCTGTTTTTT; CDR3 protein: CASSLGFANTGELFF
D gene: -; J gene: TRBJ1-1; V gene: TRBV12-3/TRBV12-4; clone size: few; CDR3 DNA: TGTGCCAGCAGTTCGGGACTTCCGAACACTGAAGCTTTCTTT; CDR3 protein: CASSSGLPNTEAFF
D gene: TRBD1; J gene: TRBJ1-2; V gene: TRBV7-2; clone size: -; CDR3 DNA: TGTGCCAGCAGCTCCCCGGACAGGGCCTATGGCTACACCTTC; CDR3 protein: CASSSPDRAYGYTF
D gene: -; J gene: TRBJ2-2; V gene: TRBV7-2; clone size: -; CDR3 DNA: TGTGCCAGCAGGACAAGGCAGAACACCGGGGAGCTGTTTTTT; CDR3 protein: CASRTRQNTGELFF
D gene: TRBD2; J gene: TRBJ2-3; V gene: TRBV20-1; clone size: -; CDR3 DNA: TGCAGTGCTAGAGGAGGTAGCGGGTACACAGATACGCAGTATTTT; CDR3 protein: CSARGGSGYTDTQYF
D gene: TRBD1; J gene: TRBJ1-2; V gene: TRBV7-2; clone size: few; CDR3 DNA: TGTGCCAGCAGCTCTTCCGGGACAGGGGGCGACCGTTATGGCTACACCTTC; CDR3 protein: CASSSSGTGGDRYGYTF
D gene: -; J gene: TRBJ1-3; V gene: TRBV20-1; clone size: few; CDR3 DNA: TGCAGTGCTAGGGACAGCCGCTCTGGAAACACCATATATTTT; CDR3 protein: CSARDSRSGNTIYF
D gene: -; J gene: TRBJ2-1; V gene: TRBV14; clone size: few; CDR3 DNA: TGTGCCAGCAGCCGAGGAGGCTTCTACTCCTACAATGAGCAGTTCTTC; CDR3 protein: CASSRGGFYSYNEQFF
D gene: -; J gene: TRBJ1-2; V gene: TRBV9; clone size: few; CDR3 DNA: TGTGCCAGCAGCGTAGCGGGGGATTATGGCTACACCTTC; CDR3 protein: CASSVAGDYGYTF
D gene: -; J gene: TRBJ2-1; V gene: TRBV10-3; clone size: -; CDR3 DNA: TGTGCCATCAGTTCTAGACTGGGTGAGCAGTTCTTC; CDR3 protein: CAISSRLGEQFF
D gene: TRBD2; J gene: TRBJ2-5; V gene: TRBV20-1; clone size: many; CDR3 DNA: TGCAGTGCTAGAGGGGGTAGCGGGAGTAGAGAGACCCAGTACTTC; CDR3 protein: CSARGGSGSRETQYF
D gene: -; J gene: TRBJ2-2; V gene: TRBV12-3/TRBV12-4; clone size: many; CDR3 DNA: TGTGCCAGCACCCCGAGCAGGAGGGCCGGGGAGCTGTTTTTT; CDR3 protein: CASTPSRRAGELFF